What follows is one T cell receptor beta chain and its context. Its antigen is not yet known. The sample holds no much larger clone one base away, and base qualities are not on file. Library preparation used PCR. Sequenced using an Illumina HiSeq 2500. TCR library preparation used molecular barcoding, with unique molecular identifiers applied to normalize quantification of the TCRbeta repertoire. Starting from the raw public reads, TCRdb applied fastp trimming at Q25, assembled clones with MiXCR and retained in-frame beta chains. Merged by CDR3 protein, the rows form single entries marked with the most common genes and DNA. This sample is represented by 350,000 to 450,000 distinct CDR3 sequences; roughly 15% of them were singletons. Jointly, the top ten make up 3.5% to 4.5% of the sample. Reading from cysteine to phenylalanine, the CDR3 counts 13 amino acids. The kept DNA is CDR3 alone, 39 bases in frame from the first base. V is cut by 7 bases and J by 0 bases, and the space between the germline ends is 9 bases.

The sample originates from a study of T-cell reconstitution after alpha-beta-depleted transplantation in children (dated by TCRdb to 2016 to 2018). As for the study more broadly: Using TCR repertoire profiling, the study quantitatively followed how T-cell immune reconstitution unfolded in children after TCRalphabeta/CD19-depleted allogeneic hematopoietic cell transplantation.

The sequence is built from TRBV12-3 or TRBV12-4 and TRBJ1-2, with the D segment identity uncertain. The sequence came from a human donor who donated a stem cell graft to a child with Fanconi anemia. Sample: PBMCs, taken from the stem cell graft. Here the CDR3 is given as CASTLDSNYGYTF. The nucleotide sequence is given as TGTGCCAGCACTCTCGATTCTAACTATGGCTACACCTTC.